The rows below give T cell receptor beta chains drawn from one sample of a study of T cell changes during pregnancy in multiple sclerosis. Profiled with immunoSEQ multiplex PCR; TCRdb holds only in-frame clones, not every one. The table records 95,000 to 100,000 clones, about 90% of them present only once. The starting material was peripheral blood, obtained in the second trimester of pregnancy. The origin of the receptors is a female donor with multiple sclerosis, enrolled in a pregnancy study. Both conserved end residues are trimmed from each CDR3.

>TRBV28|TRBJ1-5
ASSTFRGRTRQRQPQH
>TRBV4-1|TRBJ2-2
ASSQFPGLNTGELF
>TRBV19|TRBJ1-1
ASSITSSTGGGEAF
>TRBV28|TRBJ1-2
ASSPAWALDGYT
>TRBV29-1|TRBJ1-1
SVRKPGTEAF
>TRBV28|TRBJ1-3
ASSQQDTPISGNTIY
>TRBV30|TRBJ1-3
AWSVRGRSGNTIY
>TRBV10-3|TRBJ2-7
AISDKGEGYYEQY
>TRBV4-1|TRBJ1-3
ASSQDEWDRGNGNTIY
>TRBV29-1|TRBJ2-1
SAGTSSYNEQF
>TRBV5-6|TRBJ2-7
ASRLPRGGASYEQY
>TRBV5-4|TRBJ2-7
ASSLDTGEQY
>TRBV27|TRBJ1-1
ATTGGAEAF
>TRBV11-2|TRBJ1-1
ASSTLPSVTEAF
>TRBV27|TRBJ1-5
ASRGQGANLGYSNQPQH
>TRBV7-2|TRBJ2-7
ASSLRASGRVLYEQY
>TRBV28|TRBJ1-2
ASSLGLQGAHHYGYT
>TRBV7-2|TRBJ1-2
ASIDLQEGQGAYGYT
>TRBV5-1|TRBJ1-1
ASSGSLGEGAF
>TRBV6-5|TRBJ2-7
ASSYSTGRVEQY
>TRBV6-1|TRBJ2-3
ASSLQGYSTDTQY
>TRBV19|TRBJ2-1
ASAVFSGGYNEQF
>TRBV19|TRBJ2-1
ASQDWPYNEQF
>TRBV7-9|TRBJ2-1
ASSSGGAGGPYNEQF
>TRBV29-1|TRBJ2-5
SVSGRAHKETQY
>TRBV18|TRBJ2-6
ASSKPGSGANVLT
>TRBV9|TRBJ1-2
ASSVISSYGYT
>TRBV6-1|TRBJ2-1
ASYGLADYNEQF
>TRBV7-2|TRBJ2-4
ASSSKWSGLKNIQY
>TRBV29-1|TRBJ2-7
SVSPGTSGSWEQY
>TRBV5-1|TRBJ2-2
ASSLRTGDTGELF
>TRBV7-9|TRBJ1-1
ASSSPGGRAF
>TRBV9|TRBJ2-2
ASSVGTQATGELF
>TRBV28|TRBJ2-7
ASSLTGAVEQY
>TRBV6-4|TRBJ1-2
ATPGQALSGYT
>TRBV28|TRBJ2-2
ASSLDRGPNTGELF
>TRBV10-3|TRBJ2-3
AISGGHPSTDTQY
>TRBV2|TRBJ2-1
ASKGAGAVYNEQF
>TRBV30|TRBJ2-1
AGRRPGNEQF
>TRBV5-1|TRBJ2-1
ASSPTYSGTSGRNEQF
>TRBV28|TRBJ2-7
ASRTVSYEQY
>TRBV15|TRBJ2-7
ATSWWGGNYEQY
>TRBV7-6|TRBJ2-1
ASSLGTVYNEQF
>TRBV5-5|TRBJ2-7
ASSLSPGGIYEQY
>TRBV6-5|TRBJ2-2
ASSYGAGTGKLF
>TRBV7-2|TRBJ2-1
ASSLGQRTKDQF
>TRBV4-2|TRBJ2-1
ASSQDTSGSILNEQF
>TRBV27|TRBJ1-2
ASSIQGANYGYT
>TRBV19|TRBJ1-1
ASRSWRDSGTEAF
>TRBV25-1|TRBJ2-3
ASSDPSSGRPDTQY
>TRBV19|TRBJ2-1
ASSRQDRGDEQF